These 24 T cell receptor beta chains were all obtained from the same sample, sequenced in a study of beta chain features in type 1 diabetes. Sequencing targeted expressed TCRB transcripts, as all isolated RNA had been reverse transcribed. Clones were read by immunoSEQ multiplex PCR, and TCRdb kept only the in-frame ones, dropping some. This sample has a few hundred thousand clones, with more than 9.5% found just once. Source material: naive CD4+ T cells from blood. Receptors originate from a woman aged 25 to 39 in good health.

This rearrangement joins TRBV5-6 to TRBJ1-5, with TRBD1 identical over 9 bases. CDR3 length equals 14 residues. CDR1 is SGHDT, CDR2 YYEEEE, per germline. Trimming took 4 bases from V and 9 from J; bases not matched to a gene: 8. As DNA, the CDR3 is TGTGCCAGCAGCCTCGGACAGGGGACCACGCCCCAGCATTTT. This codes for CASSLGQGTTPQHF.

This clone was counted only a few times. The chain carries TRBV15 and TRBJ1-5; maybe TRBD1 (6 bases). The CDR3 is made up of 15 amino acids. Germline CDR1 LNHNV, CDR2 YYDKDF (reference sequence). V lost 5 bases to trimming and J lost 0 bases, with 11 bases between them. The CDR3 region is CATSYRTDSNQPQHF. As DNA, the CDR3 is TGTGCCACCAGCTATAGGACAGATAGCAATCAGCCCCAGCATTTT.

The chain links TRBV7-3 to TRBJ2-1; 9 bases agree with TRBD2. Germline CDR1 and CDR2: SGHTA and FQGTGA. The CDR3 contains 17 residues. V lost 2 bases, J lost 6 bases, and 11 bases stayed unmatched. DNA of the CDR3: TGTGCCAGCAGCTTATGGGGCGCGGGAGGGCCTTTCAATGAGCAGTTCTTC. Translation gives CASSLWGAGGPFNEQFF.

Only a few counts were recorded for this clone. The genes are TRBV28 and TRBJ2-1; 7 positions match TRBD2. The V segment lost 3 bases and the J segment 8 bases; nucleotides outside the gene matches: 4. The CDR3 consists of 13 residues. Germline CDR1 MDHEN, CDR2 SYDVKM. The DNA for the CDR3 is TGTGCCAGCAGTTTCGGGGGAGGGGATGAGCAGTTCTTC. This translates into CASSFGGGDEQFF. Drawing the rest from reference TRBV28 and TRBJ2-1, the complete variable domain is DVKVTQSSRYLVKRTGEKVFLECVQDMDHENMFWYRQDPGLGLRLIYFSYDVKMKEKGDIPEGYSVSREKKERFSLILESASTNQTSMYLCASSFGGGDEQFFGPGTRLTVL.

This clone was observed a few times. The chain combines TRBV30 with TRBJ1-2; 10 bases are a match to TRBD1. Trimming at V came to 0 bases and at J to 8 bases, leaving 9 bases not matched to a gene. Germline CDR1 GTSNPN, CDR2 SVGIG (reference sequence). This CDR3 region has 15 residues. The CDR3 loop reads CAWSVRGQGRSGYTF. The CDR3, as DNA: TGTGCCTGGAGTGTACGGGGACAGGGGCGTAGCGGCTACACCTTC.

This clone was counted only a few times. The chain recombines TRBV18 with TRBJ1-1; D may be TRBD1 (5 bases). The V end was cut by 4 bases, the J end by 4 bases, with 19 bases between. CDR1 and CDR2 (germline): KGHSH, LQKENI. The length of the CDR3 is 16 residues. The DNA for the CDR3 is TGTGCCAGCTCACTTCTCCAGGGTTTGGACCGCACTGAAGCTTTCTTT. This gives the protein CASSLLQGLDRTEAFF.

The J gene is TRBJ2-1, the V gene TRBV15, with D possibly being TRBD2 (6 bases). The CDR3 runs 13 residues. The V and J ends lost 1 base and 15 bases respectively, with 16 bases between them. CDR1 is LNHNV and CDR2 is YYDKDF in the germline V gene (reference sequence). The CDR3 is CATSRAVRAGWFF. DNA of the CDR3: TGTGCCACCAGCAGAGCTGTTCGGGCGGGATGGTTCTTC.

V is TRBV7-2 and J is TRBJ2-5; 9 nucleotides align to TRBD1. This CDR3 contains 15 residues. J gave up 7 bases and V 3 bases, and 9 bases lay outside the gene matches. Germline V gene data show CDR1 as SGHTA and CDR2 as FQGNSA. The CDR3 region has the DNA TGTGCCAGCAGCTTCCCTACAGGGGGCGCAGGGACCCAGTACTTC. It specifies CASSFPTGGAGTQYF. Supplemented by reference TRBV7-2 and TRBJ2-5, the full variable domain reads GAGVSQSPSNKVTEKGKDVELRCDPISGHTALYWYRQSLGQGLEFLIYFQGNSAPDKSGLPSDRFSAERTGGSVSTLTIQRTQQEDSAVYLCASSFPTGGAGTQYFGPGTRLLVL.

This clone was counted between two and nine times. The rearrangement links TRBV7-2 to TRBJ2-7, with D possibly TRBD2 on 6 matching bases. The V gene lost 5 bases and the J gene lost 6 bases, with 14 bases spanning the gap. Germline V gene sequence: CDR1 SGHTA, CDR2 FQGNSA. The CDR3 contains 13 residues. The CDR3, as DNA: TGTGCCAGCAGCGGCGTGGAGGGCTTCGAGCAGTACTTC. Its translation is CASSGVEGFEQYF.

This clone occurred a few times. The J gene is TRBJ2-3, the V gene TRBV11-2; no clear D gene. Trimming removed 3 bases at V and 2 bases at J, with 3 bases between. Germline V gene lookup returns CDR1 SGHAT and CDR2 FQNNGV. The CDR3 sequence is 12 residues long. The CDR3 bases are TGTGCCAGCAGCTTCTTCACAGATACGCAGTATTTT. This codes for CASSFFTDTQYF.

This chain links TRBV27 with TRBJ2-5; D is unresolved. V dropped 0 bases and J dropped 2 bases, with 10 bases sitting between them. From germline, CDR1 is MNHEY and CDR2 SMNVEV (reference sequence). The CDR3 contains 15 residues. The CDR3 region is CASSLSRQKQETQYF. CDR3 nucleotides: TGTGCCAGCAGTTTATCGCGACAAAAACAAGAGACCCAGTACTTC.

CDR3: CASSRETGSSYNEQFF. Here the CDR3 DNA reads TGTGCCAGCAGCCGAGAGACAGGGAGCTCCTACAATGAGCAGTTCTTC. The chain is built from TRBV4-2 and TRBJ2-1, with TRBD1 matching 7 bases. This CDR3 region has 16 residues. The V segment lost 4 bases and the J segment 0 bases; nucleotides outside the gene matches: 6. The germline V gene has CDR1 LGHNA and CDR2 YNFKEQ.

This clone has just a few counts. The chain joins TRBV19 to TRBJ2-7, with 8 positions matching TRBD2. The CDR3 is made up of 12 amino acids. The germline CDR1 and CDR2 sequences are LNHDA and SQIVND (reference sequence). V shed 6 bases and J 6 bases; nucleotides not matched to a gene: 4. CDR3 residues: CASSSGSFEQYF. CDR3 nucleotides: TGTGCCAGTAGCAGCGGGAGTTTCGAGCAGTACTTC.

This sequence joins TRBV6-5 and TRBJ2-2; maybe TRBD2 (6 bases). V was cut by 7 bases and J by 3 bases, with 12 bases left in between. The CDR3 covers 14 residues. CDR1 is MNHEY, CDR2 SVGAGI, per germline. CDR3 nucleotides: TGTGCCAGCATGACGGGAGAGTACACCGGGGAGCTGTTTTTT. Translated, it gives CASMTGEYTGELFF.

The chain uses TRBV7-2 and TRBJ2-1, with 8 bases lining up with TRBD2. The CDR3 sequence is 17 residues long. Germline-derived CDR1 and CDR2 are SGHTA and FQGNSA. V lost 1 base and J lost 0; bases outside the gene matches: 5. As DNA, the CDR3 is TGTGCCAGCAGCTTAGAGGGTAGCGGGATCTCCTACAATGAGCAGTTCTTC. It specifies CASSLEGSGISYNEQFF.

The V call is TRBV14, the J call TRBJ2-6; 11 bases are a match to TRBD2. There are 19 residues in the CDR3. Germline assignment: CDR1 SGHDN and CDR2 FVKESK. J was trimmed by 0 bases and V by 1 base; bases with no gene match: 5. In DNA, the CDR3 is TGTGCCAGCAGCCAAGCTCGACTAGCGGGACACTCTGGGGCCAACGTCCTGACTTTC. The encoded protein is CASSQARLAGHSGANVLTF.

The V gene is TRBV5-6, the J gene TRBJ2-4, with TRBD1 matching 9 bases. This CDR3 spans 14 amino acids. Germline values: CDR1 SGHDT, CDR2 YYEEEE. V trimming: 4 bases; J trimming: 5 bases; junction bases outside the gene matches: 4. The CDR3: CASSATGGENIQYF. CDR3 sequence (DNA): TGTGCCAGCAGCGCGACAGGGGGTGAAAACATTCAGTACTTC.

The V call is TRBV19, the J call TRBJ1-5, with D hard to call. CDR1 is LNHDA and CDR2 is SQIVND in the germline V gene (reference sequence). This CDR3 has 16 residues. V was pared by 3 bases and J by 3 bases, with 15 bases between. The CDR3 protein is CASSILDKKTNQPQHF. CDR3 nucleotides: TGTGCCAGTAGTATCCTCGACAAGAAAACCAATCAGCCCCAGCATTTT.

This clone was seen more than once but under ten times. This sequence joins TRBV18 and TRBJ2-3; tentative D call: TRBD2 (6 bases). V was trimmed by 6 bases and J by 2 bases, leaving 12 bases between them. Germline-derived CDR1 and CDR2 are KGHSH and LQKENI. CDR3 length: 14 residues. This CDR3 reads CASSPMGLTDTQYF. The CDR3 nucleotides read TGTGCCAGCTCCCCTATGGGACTCACAGATACGCAGTATTTT.

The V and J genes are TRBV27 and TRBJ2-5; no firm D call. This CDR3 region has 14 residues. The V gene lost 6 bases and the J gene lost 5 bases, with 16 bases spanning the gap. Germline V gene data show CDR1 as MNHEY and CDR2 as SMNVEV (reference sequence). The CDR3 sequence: CASRTVPGRETQYF. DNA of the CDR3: TGTGCCAGCAGGACCGTCCCGGGTCGGGAGACCCAGTACTTC.

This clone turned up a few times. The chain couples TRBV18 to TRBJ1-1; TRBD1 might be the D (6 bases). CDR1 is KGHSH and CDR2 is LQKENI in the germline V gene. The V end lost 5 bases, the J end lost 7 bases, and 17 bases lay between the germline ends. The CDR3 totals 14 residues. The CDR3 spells CASSLSGAASEAFF. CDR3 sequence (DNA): TGTGCCAGCTCATTATCAGGGGCCGCGAGTGAAGCTTTCTTT.

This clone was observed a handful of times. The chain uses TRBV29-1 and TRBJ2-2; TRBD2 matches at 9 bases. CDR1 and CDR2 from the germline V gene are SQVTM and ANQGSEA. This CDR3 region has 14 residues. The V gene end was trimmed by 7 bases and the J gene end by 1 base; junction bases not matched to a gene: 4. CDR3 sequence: CSAGTSMNTGELFF. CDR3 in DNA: TGCAGCGCTGGGACTAGCATGAACACCGGGGAGCTGTTTTTT.

The CDR3 here is CASSMSYERLGETQYF. In DNA form, the CDR3 reads TGTGCCAGTAGTATGTCCTATGAGAGACTGGGAGAGACCCAGTACTTC. The V call is TRBV19, the J call TRBJ2-5; D call uncertain. The CDR3 extends over 16 amino acids. Trimming shortened V by 3 bases and J by 4 bases, and 18 bases separated the two germline ends. The germline V gene encodes CDR1 LNHDA and CDR2 SQIVND (reference sequence).

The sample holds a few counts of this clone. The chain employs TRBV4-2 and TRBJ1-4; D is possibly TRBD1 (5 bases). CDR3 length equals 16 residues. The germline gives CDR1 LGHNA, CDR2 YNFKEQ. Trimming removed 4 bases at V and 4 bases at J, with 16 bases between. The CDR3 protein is CASSPLGGAVNEKLFF. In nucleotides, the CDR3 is TGTGCCAGCAGCCCCCTCGGGGGAGCGGTTAATGAAAAACTGTTTTTT.